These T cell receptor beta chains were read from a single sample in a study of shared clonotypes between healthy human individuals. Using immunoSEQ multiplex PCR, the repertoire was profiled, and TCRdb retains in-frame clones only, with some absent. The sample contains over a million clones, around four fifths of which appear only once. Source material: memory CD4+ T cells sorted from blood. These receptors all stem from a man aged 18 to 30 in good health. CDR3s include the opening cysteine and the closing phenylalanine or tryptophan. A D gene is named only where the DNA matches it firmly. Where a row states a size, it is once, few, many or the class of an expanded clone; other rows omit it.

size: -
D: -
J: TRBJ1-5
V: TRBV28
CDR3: CASRGGNQPQHF
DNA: TGTGCCAGCAGGGGTGGCAATCAGCCCCAGCATTTT

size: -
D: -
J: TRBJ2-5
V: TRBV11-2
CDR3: CASSLDGSRGETQYF
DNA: TGTGCCAGCAGCTTAGATGGGTCCCGGGGAGAGACCCAGTACTTC

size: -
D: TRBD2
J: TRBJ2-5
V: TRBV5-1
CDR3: CASSLSGIYETQYF
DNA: TGCGCCAGCAGCCTTAGCGGGATATACGAGACCCAGTACTTC

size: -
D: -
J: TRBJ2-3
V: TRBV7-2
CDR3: CASSSVVLTDTQYF
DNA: TGTGCCAGCAGCTCAGTGGTCCTCACAGATACGCAGTATTTT

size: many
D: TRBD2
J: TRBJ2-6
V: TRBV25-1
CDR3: CASSEWGGSGANVLTF
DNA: TGTGCCAGCAGTGAATGGGGGGGATCTGGGGCCAACGTCCTGACTTTC

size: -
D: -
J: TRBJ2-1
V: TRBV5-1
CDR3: CASRHREINEQFF
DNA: TGCGCCAGCAGGCACAGGGAAATCAATGAGCAGTTCTTC

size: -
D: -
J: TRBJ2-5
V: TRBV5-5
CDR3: CASSLGYGGIYQETQYF
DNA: TGTGCCAGCAGCTTGGGTTATGGGGGGATTTACCAAGAGACCCAGTACTTC

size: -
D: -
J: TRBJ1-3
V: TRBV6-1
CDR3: CASSDRTLVLDTIYF
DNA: TGTGCCAGCAGTGACAGGACTCTCGTGTTGGACACCATATATTTT

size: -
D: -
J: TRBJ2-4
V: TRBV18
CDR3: CASSPLPGAEADIQYF
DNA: TGTGCCAGCTCACCACTCCCGGGAGCGGAGGCGGACATTCAGTACTTC

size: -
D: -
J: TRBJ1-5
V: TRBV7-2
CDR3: CASSLALGQPQHF
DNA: TGTGCCAGCAGCTTAGCGTTGGGCCAGCCCCAGCATTTT

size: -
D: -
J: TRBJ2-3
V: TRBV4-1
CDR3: CASSQGHGLYTDTQYF
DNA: TGCGCCAGCAGCCAAGGGCACGGGCTCTACACAGATACGCAGTATTTT

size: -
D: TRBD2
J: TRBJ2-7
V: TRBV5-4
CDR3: CASKLAGWWEQYF
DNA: TGTGCCAGCAAACTAGCGGGATGGTGGGAGCAGTACTTC

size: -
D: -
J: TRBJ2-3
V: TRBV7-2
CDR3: CASSRGGGGRGTDTQYF
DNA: TGTGCCAGCAGCCGTGGAGGAGGGGGTCGGGGCACAGATACGCAGTATTTT

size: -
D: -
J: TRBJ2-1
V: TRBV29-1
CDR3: CSAPLGLQALLSYNEQFF
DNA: TGCAGCGCCCCATTAGGTCTACAGGCCTTACTCTCCTACAATGAGCAGTTCTTC

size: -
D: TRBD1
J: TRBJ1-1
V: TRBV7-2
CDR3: CASSLGTGGFTEAFF
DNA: TGTGCCAGCAGCTTGGGGACAGGGGGCTTCACTGAAGCTTTCTTT

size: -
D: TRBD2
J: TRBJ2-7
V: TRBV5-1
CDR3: CASALGSGGISYEQYF
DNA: TGCGCCAGCGCCCTAGGGTCGGGAGGAATCTCCTACGAGCAGTACTTC

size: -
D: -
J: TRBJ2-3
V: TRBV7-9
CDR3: CASRLFPATSTDTQYF
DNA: TGTGCCAGCAGGCTGTTCCCAGCGACTAGCACAGATACGCAGTATTTT

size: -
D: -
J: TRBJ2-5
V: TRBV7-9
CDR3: CASSVDGGSGTQYF
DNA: TGTGCCAGCAGCGTCGACGGCGGGTCCGGGACCCAGTACTTC

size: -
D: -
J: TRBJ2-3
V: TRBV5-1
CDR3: CASSLRQGADTQYF
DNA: TGCGCCAGCAGCTTGAGGCAGGGAGCAGATACGCAGTATTTT

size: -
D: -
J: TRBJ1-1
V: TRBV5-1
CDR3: CASSSDSVDTEAFF
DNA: TGCGCCAGCAGCTCGGACAGCGTGGACACTGAAGCTTTCTTT

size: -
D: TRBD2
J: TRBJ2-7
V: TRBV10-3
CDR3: CASSGGAGGGSYEQYF
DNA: TGTGCCTCCAGTGGGGGGGCGGGAGGAGGCTCCTACGAGCAGTACTTC

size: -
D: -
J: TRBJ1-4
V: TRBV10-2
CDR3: CASRSDEKLFF
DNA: TGCGCCAGCAGGTCTGACGAAAAACTGTTTTTT

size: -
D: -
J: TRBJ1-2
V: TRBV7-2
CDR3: CASALGRANYGYTF
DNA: TGTGCCAGCGCCCTGGGAAGGGCGAACTATGGCTACACCTTC

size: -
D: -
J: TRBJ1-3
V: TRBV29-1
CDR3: CSVAPSGNTIYF
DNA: TGCAGCGTAGCGCCCTCTGGAAACACCATATATTTT

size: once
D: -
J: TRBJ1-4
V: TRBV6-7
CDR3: CASSRPGRAYTNEKLFF
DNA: TGTGCCAGCAGTCGGCCGGGCAGGGCATATACCAATGAAAAACTGTTTTTT

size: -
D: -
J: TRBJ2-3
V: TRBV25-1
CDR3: CASSDGGRVGTDTQYF
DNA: TGTGCCAGCAGTGACGGGGGCAGGGTAGGAACAGATACGCAGTATTTT

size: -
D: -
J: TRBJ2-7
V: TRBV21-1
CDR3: CASSSRTAYEQYF
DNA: TGTGCCAGCAGCTCTCGGACGGCATACGAGCAGTACTTC

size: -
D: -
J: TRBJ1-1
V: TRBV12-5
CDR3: CASGLGLNTEAFF
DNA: TGTGCTAGTGGTTTGGGGCTAAACACTGAAGCTTTCTTT

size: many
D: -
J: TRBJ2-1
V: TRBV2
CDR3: CASSRAGVDEQFF
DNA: TGTGCCAGCTCGCGGGCCGGGGTCGATGAGCAGTTCTTC

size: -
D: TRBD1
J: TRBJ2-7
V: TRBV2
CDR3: CASSESGTGGAAEQYF
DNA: TGTGCCAGCAGTGAATCCGGGACAGGGGGCGCGGCCGAGCAGTACTTC

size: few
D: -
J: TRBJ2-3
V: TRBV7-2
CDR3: CASSPGGTGSTDTQYF
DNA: TGTGCCAGCAGCCCGGGGGGGACAGGGAGCACAGATACGCAGTATTTT

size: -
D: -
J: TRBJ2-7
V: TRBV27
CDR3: CASSPGSGLKYEQYF
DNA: TGTGCCAGCAGTCCAGGGTCGGGGCTTAAATACGAGCAGTACTTC

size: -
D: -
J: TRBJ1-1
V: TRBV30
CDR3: CAWGLGGAEAFF
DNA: TGTGCCTGGGGACTCGGGGGGGCTGAAGCTTTCTTT

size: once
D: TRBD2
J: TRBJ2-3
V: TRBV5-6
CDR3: CASSLLAGGADTQYF
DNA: TGTGCCAGCAGCTTACTAGCGGGGGGCGCAGATACGCAGTATTTT

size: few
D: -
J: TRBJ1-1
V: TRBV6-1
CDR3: CASRTGDQAFF
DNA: TGTGCCAGCAGGACAGGTGATCAAGCTTTCTTT

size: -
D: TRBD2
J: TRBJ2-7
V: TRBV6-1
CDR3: CASSDPRGGTYEQYF
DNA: TGTGCCAGCAGTGACCCCCGGGGGGGGACCTACGAGCAGTACTTC

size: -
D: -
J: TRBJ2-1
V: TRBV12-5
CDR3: CASGQQGRVSEQFF
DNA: TGTGCTAGTGGCCAACAGGGTCGAGTCAGCGAGCAGTTCTTC

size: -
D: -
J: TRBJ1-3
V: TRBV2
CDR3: CASRGRLNTGNTIYF
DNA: TGTGCCAGCAGGGGCCGGCTGAATACTGGAAACACCATATATTTT

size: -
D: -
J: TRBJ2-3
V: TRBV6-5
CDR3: CASSYESPADTQYF
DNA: TGTGCCAGCAGTTACGAGAGTCCCGCAGATACGCAGTATTTT

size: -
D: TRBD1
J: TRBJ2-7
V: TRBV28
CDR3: CASSFSGGASEQYF
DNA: TGTGCCAGCAGTTTCTCAGGGGGCGCAAGCGAGCAGTACTTC

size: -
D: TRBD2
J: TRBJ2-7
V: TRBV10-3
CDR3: CAISESVAGGLSRPYEQYF
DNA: TGTGCCATCAGTGAGTCTGTAGCGGGAGGCCTTTCACGCCCCTACGAGCAGTACTTC

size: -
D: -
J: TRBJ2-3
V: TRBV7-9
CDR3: CASSLRDARTDTQYF
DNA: TGTGCCAGCAGCTTACGGGACGCGCGCACAGATACGCAGTATTTT

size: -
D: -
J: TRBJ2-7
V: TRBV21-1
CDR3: CASSKARTGSYEQYF
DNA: TGTGCCAGCAGCAAAGCCCGTACCGGATCCTACGAGCAGTACTTC

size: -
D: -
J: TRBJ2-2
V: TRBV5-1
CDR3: CASSLAAVPGELFF
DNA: TGCGCCAGCAGCTTGGCCGCTGTTCCCGGGGAGCTGTTTTTT

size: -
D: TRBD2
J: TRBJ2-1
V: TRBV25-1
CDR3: CATGRSASSYNEQFF
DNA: TGTGCCACCGGGAGGTCCGCCAGCTCCTACAATGAGCAGTTCTTC

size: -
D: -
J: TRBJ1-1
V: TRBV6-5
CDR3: CASSYSIYRVSTEAFF
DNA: TGTGCCAGCAGTTACTCGATCTACAGGGTGAGCACTGAAGCTTTCTTT

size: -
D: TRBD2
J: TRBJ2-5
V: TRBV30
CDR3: CAWGGLAGQETQYF
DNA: TGTGCCTGGGGGGGACTAGCGGGACAGGAGACCCAGTACTTC

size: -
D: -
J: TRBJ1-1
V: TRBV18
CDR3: CASSPMGKTGEAFF
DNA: TGTGCCAGCTCACCAATGGGCAAGACGGGGGAAGCTTTCTTT

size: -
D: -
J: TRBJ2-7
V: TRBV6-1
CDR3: CASSSASRSYEQYF
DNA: TGTGCCAGCAGTTCAGCGTCCCGCTCCTACGAGCAGTACTTC

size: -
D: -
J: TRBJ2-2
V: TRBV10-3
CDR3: CAISDGGAVGELFF
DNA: TGTGCCATCAGTGATGGGGGGGCAGTAGGGGAGCTGTTTTTT

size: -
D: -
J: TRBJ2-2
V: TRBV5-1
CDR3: CASSPRERGAGELFF
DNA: TGCGCCAGCAGCCCCCGGGAGAGGGGGGCCGGGGAGCTGTTTTTT

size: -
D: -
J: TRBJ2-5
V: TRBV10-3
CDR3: CAISGGGGAETQYF
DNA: TGTGCCATCAGTGGTGGTGGGGGCGCGGAGACCCAGTACTTC